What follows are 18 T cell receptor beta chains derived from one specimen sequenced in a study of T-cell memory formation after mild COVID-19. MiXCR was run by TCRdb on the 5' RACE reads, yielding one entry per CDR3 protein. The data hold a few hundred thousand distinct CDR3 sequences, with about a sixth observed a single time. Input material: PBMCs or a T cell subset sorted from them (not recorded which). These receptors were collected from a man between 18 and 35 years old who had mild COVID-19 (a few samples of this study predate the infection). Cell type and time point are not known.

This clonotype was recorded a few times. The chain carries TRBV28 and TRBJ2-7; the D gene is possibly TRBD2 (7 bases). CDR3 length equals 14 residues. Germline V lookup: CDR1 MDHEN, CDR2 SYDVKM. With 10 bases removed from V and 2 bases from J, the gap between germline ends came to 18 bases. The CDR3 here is CATLGGAVAYEQYV. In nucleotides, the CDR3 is TGTGCCACCCTGGGGGGGGCCGTCGCCTACGAGCAGTACGTC.

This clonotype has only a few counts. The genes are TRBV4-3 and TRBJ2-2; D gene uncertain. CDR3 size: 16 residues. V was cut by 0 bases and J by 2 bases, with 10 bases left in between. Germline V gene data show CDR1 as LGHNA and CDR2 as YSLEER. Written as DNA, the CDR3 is TGCGCCAGCAGCCAAGATTGGCAGATCAACACCGGGGAGCTGTTTTTT. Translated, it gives CASSQDWQINTGELFF.

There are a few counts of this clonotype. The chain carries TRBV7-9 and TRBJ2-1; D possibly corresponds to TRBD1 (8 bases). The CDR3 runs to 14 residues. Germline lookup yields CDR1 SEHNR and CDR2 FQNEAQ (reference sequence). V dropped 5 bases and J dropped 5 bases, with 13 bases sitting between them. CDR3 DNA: TGTGCCAGCAGCGAAGCGGGACAGGACAATGAGCAGTTCTTC. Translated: CASSEAGQDNEQFF.

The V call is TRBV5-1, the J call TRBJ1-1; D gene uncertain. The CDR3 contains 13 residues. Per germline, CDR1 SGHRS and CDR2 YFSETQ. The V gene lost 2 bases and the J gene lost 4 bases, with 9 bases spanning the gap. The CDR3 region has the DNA TGCGCCAGCAGCTTAAGGCGGTCCACTGAAGCTTTCTTT. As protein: CASSLRRSTEAFF.

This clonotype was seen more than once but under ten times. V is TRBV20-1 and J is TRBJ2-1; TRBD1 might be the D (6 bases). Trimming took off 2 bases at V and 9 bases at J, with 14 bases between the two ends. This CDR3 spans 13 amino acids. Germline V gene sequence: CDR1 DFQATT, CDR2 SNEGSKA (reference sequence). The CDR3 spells CSARRTESPEQFF. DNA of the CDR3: TGCAGTGCTAGACGGACAGAATCTCCTGAGCAGTTCTTC.

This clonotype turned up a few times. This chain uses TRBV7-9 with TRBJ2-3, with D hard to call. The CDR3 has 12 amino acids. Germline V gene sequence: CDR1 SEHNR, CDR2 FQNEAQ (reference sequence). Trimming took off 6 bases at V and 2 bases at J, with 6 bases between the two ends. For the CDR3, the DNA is TGTGCCAGCAGGTCCTTCACAGATACGCAGTATTTT. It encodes CASRSFTDTQYF.

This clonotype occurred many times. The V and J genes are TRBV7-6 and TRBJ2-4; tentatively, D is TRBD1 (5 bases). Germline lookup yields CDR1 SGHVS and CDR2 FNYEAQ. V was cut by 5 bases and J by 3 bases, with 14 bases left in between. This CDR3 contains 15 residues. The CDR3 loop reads CASSPLEGVKNIQYF. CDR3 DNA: TGTGCCAGCAGCCCCCTGGAAGGGGTCAAAAACATTCAGTACTTC.

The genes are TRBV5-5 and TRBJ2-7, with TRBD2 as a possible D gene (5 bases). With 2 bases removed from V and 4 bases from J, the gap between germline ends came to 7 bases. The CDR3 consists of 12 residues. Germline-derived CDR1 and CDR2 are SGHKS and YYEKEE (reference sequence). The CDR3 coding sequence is TGTGCCAGCAGCTTACAGCGGTACGAGCAGTACGTC. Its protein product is CASSLQRYEQYV.

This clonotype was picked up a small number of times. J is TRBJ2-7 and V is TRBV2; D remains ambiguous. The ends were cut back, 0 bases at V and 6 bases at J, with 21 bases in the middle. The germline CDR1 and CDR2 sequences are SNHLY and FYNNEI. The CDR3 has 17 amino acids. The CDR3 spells CASSEAPSSGTDCEQYV. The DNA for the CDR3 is TGTGCCAGCAGTGAAGCGCCCTCGTCGGGTACCGACTGCGAGCAGTACGTC.

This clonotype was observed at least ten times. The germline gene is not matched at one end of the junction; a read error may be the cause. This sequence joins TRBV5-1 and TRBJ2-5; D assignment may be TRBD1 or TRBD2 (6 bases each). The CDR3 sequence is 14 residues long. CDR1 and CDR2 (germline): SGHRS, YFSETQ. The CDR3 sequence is CASSLGGYQETQYF. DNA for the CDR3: TGTGCCAGCAGCTTAGGGGGGTACCAAGAGACCCAGTACTTC.

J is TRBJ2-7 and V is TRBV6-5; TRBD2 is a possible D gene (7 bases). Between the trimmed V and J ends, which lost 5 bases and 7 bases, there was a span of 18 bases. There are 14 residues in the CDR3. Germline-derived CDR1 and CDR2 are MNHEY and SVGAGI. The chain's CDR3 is CASSRVGGREEQYF. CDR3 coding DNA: TGTGCCAGCAGTAGGGTGGGGGGGCGAGAGGAGCAGTACTTC.

This chain's CDR3 is CASSGQMNTGELFF. The CDR3 region has the DNA TGCGCCAGCTCCGGACAGATGAACACCGGGGAGCTGTTTTTT. This chain connects TRBV5-1 to TRBJ2-2; D perhaps matches TRBD1 (6 bases). Looked up from germline, CDR1 is SGHRS and CDR2 is YFSETQ. The CDR3 contains 14 residues. Trimming left V 7 bases short and J 1 base short, with 11 bases between.

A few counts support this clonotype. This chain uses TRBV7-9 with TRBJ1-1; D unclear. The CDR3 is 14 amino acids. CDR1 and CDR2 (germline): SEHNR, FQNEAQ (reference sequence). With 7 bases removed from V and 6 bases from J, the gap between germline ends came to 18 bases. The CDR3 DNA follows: TGTGCCAGCAAGGGAGGAGAAATGAAGGCTGAAGCTTTCTTT. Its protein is CASKGGEMKAEAFF. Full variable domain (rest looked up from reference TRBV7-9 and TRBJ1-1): DTGVSQNPRHKITKRGQNVTFRCDPISEHNRLYWYRQTLGQGPEFLTYFQNEAQLEKSRLLSDRFSAERPKGSFSTLEIQRTEQGDSAMYLCASKGGEMKAEAFFGQGTRLTVV.

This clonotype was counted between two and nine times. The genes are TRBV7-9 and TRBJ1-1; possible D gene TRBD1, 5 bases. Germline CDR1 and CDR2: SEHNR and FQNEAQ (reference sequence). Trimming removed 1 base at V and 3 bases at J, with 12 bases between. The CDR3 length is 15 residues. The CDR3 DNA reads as TGTGCCAGCAGCTTAGGAGGCCGGGGCTACACTGAAGCTTTCTTT. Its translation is CASSLGGRGYTEAFF.

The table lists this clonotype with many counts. CDR3 sequence reads: CASSLGASYEQYF. As DNA, the CDR3 is TGTGCCAGCAGTTTAGGGGCTTCCTACGAGCAGTACTTC. This sequence joins TRBV12-3 or TRBV12-4 and TRBJ2-7; no clear D. This CDR3 has 13 residues. V shed 1 base and J shed 1 base, with 5 bases lying between them.

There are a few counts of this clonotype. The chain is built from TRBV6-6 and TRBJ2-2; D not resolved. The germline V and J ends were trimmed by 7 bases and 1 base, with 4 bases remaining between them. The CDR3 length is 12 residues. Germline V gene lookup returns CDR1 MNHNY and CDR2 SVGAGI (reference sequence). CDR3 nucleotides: TGTGCCAGCAAGGTGAACACCGGGGAGCTGTTTTTT. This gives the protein CASKVNTGELFF.

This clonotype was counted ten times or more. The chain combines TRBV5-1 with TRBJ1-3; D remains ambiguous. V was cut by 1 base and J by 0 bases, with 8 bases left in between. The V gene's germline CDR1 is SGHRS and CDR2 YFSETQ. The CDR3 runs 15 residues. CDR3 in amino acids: CASSLRHPSGNTIYF. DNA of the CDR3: TGCGCCAGCAGCTTGCGACACCCCTCTGGAAACACCATATATTTT.

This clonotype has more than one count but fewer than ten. CDR3 DNA sequence: TGTGCCACCAGTGTGCTCGACAGATACTCTGGAAACACCATATATTTT. Residues: CATSVLDRYSGNTIYF. The gene calls are TRBV15 and TRBJ1-3; perhaps TRBD1 as D (5 bases). There are 16 residues in the CDR3. CDR1 and CDR2 (germline): LNHNV, YYDKDF (reference sequence). With 6 bases removed from V and 0 bases from J, the gap between germline ends came to 15 bases. The complete variable domain, with remaining parts taken from reference TRBV15 and TRBJ1-3, reads DAMVIQNPRYQVTQFGKPVTLSCSQTLNHNVMYWYQQKSSQAPKLLFHYYDKDFNNEADTPDNFQSRRPNTSFCFLDIRSPGLGDTAMYLCATSVLDRYSGNTIYFGEGSWLTVV.